This TCR beta chain was sequenced for a study of long-term antiretroviral therapy in people with HIV. One or more pre-ART and two or more post-ART PBMC samples were available from each donor. An immunoSEQ assay, version v3.0, was performed at survey level. TCRdb's table, derived via immunoSEQ multiplex PCR, lists solely in-frame clones and lacks some. The sample has tens of thousands of clones, about 86% seen once. V gave up 1 base and J gave up 6 bases, with 12 bases separating them. The V gene's germline CDR1 is SGHTA and CDR2 FQGTGA. The CDR3 is 15 amino acids. The genes are TRBV7-3 and TRBJ2-2; maybe TRBD2 (6 bases). This material consisted of unsorted PBMCs, taken 1.3 years after starting antiretroviral therapy. The sequence was obtained from a man between 60 and 70 years old with HIV. The CDR3 DNA sequence: TGTGCCAGCAGCTTAATCGGGAGTGGGGCCGGGGAGCTGTTTTTT. It codes for CASSLIGSGAGELFF.